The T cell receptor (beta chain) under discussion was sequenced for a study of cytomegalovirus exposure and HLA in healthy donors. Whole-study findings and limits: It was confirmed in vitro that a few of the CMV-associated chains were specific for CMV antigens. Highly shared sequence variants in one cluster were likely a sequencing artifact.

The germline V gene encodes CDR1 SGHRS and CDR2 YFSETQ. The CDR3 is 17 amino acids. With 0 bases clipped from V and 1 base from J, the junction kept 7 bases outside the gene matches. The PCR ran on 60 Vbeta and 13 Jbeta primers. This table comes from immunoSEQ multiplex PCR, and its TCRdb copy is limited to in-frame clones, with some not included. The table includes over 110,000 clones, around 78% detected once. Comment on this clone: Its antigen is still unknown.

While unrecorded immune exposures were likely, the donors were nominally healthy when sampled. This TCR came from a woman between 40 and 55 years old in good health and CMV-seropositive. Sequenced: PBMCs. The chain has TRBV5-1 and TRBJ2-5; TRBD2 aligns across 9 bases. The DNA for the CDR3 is TGCGCCAGCAGCTTGGAGGGTCTAGCGGGAACCCAAGAGACCCAGTACTTC. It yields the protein CASSLEGLAGTQETQYF.